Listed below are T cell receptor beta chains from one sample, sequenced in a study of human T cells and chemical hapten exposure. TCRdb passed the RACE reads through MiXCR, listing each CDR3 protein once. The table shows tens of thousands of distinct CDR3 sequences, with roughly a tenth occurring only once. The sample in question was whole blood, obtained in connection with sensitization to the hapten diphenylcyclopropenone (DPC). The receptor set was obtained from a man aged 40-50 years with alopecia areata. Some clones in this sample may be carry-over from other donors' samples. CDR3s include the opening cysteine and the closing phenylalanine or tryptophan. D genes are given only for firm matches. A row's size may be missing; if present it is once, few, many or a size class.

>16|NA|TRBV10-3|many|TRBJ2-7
CAISESKVAISGEQYF
TGTGCCATCAGTGAGTCGAAGGTAGCCATATCGGGCGAGCAGTACTTC
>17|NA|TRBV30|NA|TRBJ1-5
CAWSQAGTLVSNQPQHF
TGTGCCTGGAGCCAAGCCGGGACACTTGTTAGCAATCAGCCCCAGCATTTT
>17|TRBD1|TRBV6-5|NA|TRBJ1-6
CASSYSQGLSYNSPLNF
TGTGCCAGCAGTTATTCACAGGGGTTATCCTATAATTCACCCCTCAACTTT
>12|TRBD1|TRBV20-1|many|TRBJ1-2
CSARTGIYGYTF
TGCAGTGCTCGGACAGGAATCTATGGCTACACCTTC
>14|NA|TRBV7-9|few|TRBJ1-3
CASSLDNSGNTIYF
TGTGCCAGCAGCTTAGACAACTCTGGAAACACCATATATTTT
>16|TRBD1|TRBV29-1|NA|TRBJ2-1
CSGEDRGTVSYNEQFF
TGCAGCGGGGAGGACAGGGGAACGGTGTCCTACAATGAGCAGTTCTTC
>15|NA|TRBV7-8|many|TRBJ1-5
CASSLVGGPGQPQHF
TGTGCCAGCAGCTTAGTCGGGGGGCCTGGACAGCCCCAGCATTTT
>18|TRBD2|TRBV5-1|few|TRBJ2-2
CASRVVSGRLTNTGELFF
TGCGCCAGCAGGGTCGTTAGCGGGAGGCTGACGAACACCGGGGAGCTGTTTTTT
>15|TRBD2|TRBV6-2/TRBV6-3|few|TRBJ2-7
CASSSGGSGEYEQYF
TGTGCCAGCAGTTCCGGTGGTAGCGGGGAGTACGAGCAGTACTTC
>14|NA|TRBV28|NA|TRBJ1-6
CASTFLSPNSPLHF
TGTGCCAGCACCTTCCTATCCCCCAATTCACCCCTCCACTTT
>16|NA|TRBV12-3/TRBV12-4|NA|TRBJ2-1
CASSLIETINYNEQFF
TGTGCCAGCAGTTTAATCGAGACAATAAACTACAATGAGCAGTTCTTC
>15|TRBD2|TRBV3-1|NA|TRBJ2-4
CASSPFPSGRNIQYF
TGTGCCAGCAGCCCCTTCCCTAGCGGGAGAAACATTCAGTACTTC
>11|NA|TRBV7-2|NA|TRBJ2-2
CASSFHGELFF
TGTGCCAGCAGCTTTCACGGGGAGCTGTTTTTT
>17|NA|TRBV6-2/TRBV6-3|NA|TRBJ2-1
CASSYTSFREATVEQFF
TGTGCCAGCAGTTACACAAGTTTCAGGGAGGCTACAGTTGAGCAGTTCTTC
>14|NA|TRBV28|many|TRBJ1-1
CASSLVPWNTEAFF
TGTGCCAGCAGTTTAGTTCCGTGGAACACTGAAGCTTTCTTT
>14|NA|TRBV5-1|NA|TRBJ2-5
CASSLVQGQETQYF
TGCGCCAGCAGCTTGGTTCAGGGCCAAGAGACCCAGTACTTC
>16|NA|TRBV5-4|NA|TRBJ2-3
CASSPGPAVSTDTQYF
TGTGCCAGCAGTCCTGGCCCCGCGGTTAGCACAGATACGCAGTATTTT
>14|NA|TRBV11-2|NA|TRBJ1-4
CASSIGTRNEKLFF
TGTGCCAGCAGCATAGGGACAAGAAATGAAAAACTGTTTTTT
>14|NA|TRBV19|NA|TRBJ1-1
CASSIRGEATEAFF
TGTGCCAGTAGTATTCGGGGGGAAGCCACTGAAGCTTTCTTT
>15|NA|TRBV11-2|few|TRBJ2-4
CASSPWGLRENIQYF
TGTGCCAGCAGCCCCTGGGGCCTTAGAGAAAACATTCAGTACTTC
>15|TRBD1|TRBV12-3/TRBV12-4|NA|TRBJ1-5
CASRTTGGENQPQHF
TGTGCCAGCAGGACGACAGGGGGCGAGAATCAGCCCCAGCATTTT
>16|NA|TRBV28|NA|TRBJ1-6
CASSFLSHLPNSPLHF
TGTGCCAGCAGTTTTCTATCGCATTTACCTAATTCACCCCTCCACTTT
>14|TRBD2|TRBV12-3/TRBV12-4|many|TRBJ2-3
CASSPIAGVGTQYF
TGTGCCAGCAGTCCTATAGCGGGAGTGGGTACGCAGTATTTT
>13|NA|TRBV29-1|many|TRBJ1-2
CSVDTPGDYGYTF
TGCAGCGTCGATACGCCAGGAGACTATGGCTACACCTTC
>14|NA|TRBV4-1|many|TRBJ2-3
CASSRSSPTDTQYF
TGCGCCAGCAGCCGGTCCAGTCCCACAGATACGCAGTATTTT
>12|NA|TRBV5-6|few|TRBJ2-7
CASSSDTYEQYF
TGTGCCAGCAGCTCCGACACCTACGAGCAGTACTTC
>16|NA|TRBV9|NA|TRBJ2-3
CASSAPSGYSTDTQYF
TGTGCCAGCAGCGCCCCTTCGGGGTATTCCACAGATACGCAGTATTTT
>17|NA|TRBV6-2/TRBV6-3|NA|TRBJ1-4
CASSYSSPLRPGEKLFF
TGTGCCAGCAGTTACTCCTCCCCGTTACGGCCGGGTGAAAAACTGTTTTTT
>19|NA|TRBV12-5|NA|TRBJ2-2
CASGLGGTSAARATGELFF
TGTGCTAGTGGTTTGGGGGGAACCTCAGCGGCGCGGGCTACCGGGGAGCTGTTTTTT
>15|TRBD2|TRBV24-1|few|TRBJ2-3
CATSWTSGSTDTQYF
TGTGCCACCAGCTGGACTAGCGGTAGCACAGATACGCAGTATTTT
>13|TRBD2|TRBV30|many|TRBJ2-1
CAWTRTSGDEQFF
TGTGCCTGGACCCGGACTAGCGGCGATGAGCAGTTCTTC
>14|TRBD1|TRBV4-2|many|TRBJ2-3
CASSPTGGTDTQYF
TGTGCCAGCAGCCCGACAGGGGGCACAGATACGCAGTATTTT
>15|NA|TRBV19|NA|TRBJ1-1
CASSRYSLEGTEAFF
TGTGCCAGTAGTCGTTACAGCCTGGAGGGGACTGAAGCTTTCTTT
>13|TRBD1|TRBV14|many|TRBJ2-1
CASTGQAYNEQFF
TGTGCCAGCACGGGACAGGCCTACAATGAGCAGTTCTTC
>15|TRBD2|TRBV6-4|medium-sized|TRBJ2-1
CASSDSASGSDEQFF
TGTGCCAGCAGTGACTCCGCTAGCGGGAGCGATGAGCAGTTCTTC
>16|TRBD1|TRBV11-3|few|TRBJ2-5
CASSSPLWTGQETQYF
TGTGCCAGCAGCTCCCCACTCTGGACAGGACAAGAGACCCAGTACTTC